These T cell receptor beta chains were read from a single sample in a study of OX40 agonist ivuxolimab in advanced cancers. The data were produced by immunoSEQ multiplex PCR, yet TCRdb's version contains in-frame clones alone and is incomplete. The sample gives 130,000 or so clones, just over 90% of which show up once; 0.85% to 1.4% is in the top ten. This material consisted of CD4+ or CD8+ T cells sorted from blood, taken in a trial of the OX40 agonist ivuxolimab. The receptors come from an adult with an advanced solid tumor such as melanoma, head and neck, liver or kidney cancer. Each CDR3 is given with its conserved first and last residue. D genes are given only for firm matches. Clone size, where shown, is once, few, many, or a class for clones that have expanded.

V gene	clone size	D gene	J gene	CDR3 length	CDR3 DNA	CDR3 protein
TRBV29-1	.	.	TRBJ1-1	13	TGCAGCGTTGAGGGCACTGTGAACACTGAAGCTTTCTTT	CSVEGTVNTEAFF
TRBV5-1	.	TRBD1	TRBJ2-7	15	TGCGCCAGCAGCAGGGGACAGGGGGTGGTCTACGAGCAGTACTTC	CASSRGQGVVYEQYF
TRBV2	once	TRBD1	TRBJ2-3	14	TGTGCCAGCAGGACAGGGGGCGGGACAGATACGCAGTATTTT	CASRTGGGTDTQYF
TRBV6-6	.	.	TRBJ2-5	13	TGTGCCAGCAGTTACCAATCAGGGGAGACCCAGTACTTC	CASSYQSGETQYF
TRBV5-1	once	TRBD2	TRBJ2-7	15	TGCGCCAGCAGCCCAGCCGGGACTAGCGGATACGAGCAGTACTTC	CASSPAGTSGYEQYF
TRBV5-1	.	TRBD2	TRBJ2-7	15	TGCGCCAGCAGCTGGTCTAGCGGGAGAAACTACGAGCAGTACTTC	CASSWSSGRNYEQYF
TRBV9	.	.	TRBJ1-1	18	TGTGCCAGCAGCGACTATACTGGGGGCAGGGCGATGAACACTGAAGCTTTCTTT	CASSDYTGGRAMNTEAFF
TRBV18	.	TRBD2	TRBJ2-1	15	TGTGCCAGCTCATCCTCTAGCGGGAGTACGTATGAGCAGTTCTTC	CASSSSSGSTYEQFF
TRBV5-4	.	TRBD1	TRBJ2-5	15	TGTGCCAGCAGTCGGGACAGAAACCTCCAAGAGACCCAGTACTTC	CASSRDRNLQETQYF
TRBV14	.	TRBD1	TRBJ2-7	12	TGTGCCAGCAACCGGGACAGCTACGAGCAGTACTTC	CASNRDSYEQYF
TRBV10-3	.	TRBD2	TRBJ2-3	17	TGTGCCATCAGTGACCCCCTTGGGCTAGCGGAAACAGATACGCAGTATTTT	CAISDPLGLAETDTQYF